The rows below give T cell receptor beta chains drawn from one sample of a study of blood T cell repertoires in COVID-19. Data came from immunoSEQ multiplex PCR; TCRdb stores just in-frame clones and leaves some out. The sample records tens of thousands of clones, roughly 89% being singletons. Sample: peripheral blood. The receptor source for this set is a woman aged 50 to 65 with active COVID-19. The CDR3 runs from the conserved cysteine through the conserved F or W. The D gene is left open where the match is weak. Clone size is stated in some rows and not others, as once, few, many or a class when expanded.

TRBD1	TRBJ1-4	.	TRBV28	CASRMTGVGEKLFF	TGTGCCAGCAGGATGACAGGGGTTGGTGAAAAACTGTTTTTT
.	TRBJ1-1	.	TRBV19	CASSPRRDYLNTEAFF	TGTGCCAGTAGTCCCCGCAGGGACTATCTGAACACTGAAGCTTTCTTT
.	TRBJ2-5	.	TRBV7-9	CASSQTWAQYF	TGTGCCAGCAGCCAGACATGGGCCCAGTACTTC
TRBD1	TRBJ1-1	.	TRBV29-1	CSVSQGALVGTFF	TGCAGCGTTTCCCAGGGGGCCCTCGTCGGCACTTTCTTT
TRBD1	TRBJ1-2	.	TRBV11-2	CASSLVSGQGGGYTF	TGTGCCAGCAGCTTAGTTAGCGGACAGGGAGGCGGCTACACCTTC
TRBD1	TRBJ2-7	.	TRBV3-1/TRBV3-2	CASSPWDREQYF	TGTGCCAGCAGCCCCTGGGACAGGGAGCAGTACTTC
.	TRBJ2-1	few	TRBV12-3/TRBV12-4	CATGTGNEQFF	TGTGCCACGGGAACAGGGAATGAGCAGTTCTTC
.	TRBJ2-7	.	TRBV7-6	CASSLTWQSYEQYF	TGTGCCAGCAGCTTAACGTGGCAATCCTACGAGCAGTACTTC
TRBD1	TRBJ2-5	.	TRBV4-1	CASSTRQGSETQYF	TGCGCCAGCAGCACTCGACAGGGCTCGGAGACCCAGTACTTC
.	TRBJ1-1	.	TRBV4-1	CASSQHGQRLAAFF	TGCGCCAGCAGCCAACACGGACAGCGACTGGCGGCTTTCTTT
TRBD2	TRBJ2-3	.	TRBV4-1	CASSLESTRGRAGTDTQYF	TGCGCCAGCAGCCTCGAATCTACCCGGGGGAGGGCCGGCACAGATACGCAGTATTTT